The 12 T cell receptor beta chains given below trace back to one sample, sequenced in a study of spatial heterogeneity in lung cancer. Time point defined: sample taken at primary tumor resection. TCRdb reanalysed the 5' RACE reads using MiXCR and keeps one entry per CDR3 protein. The table lists 400 to 450 distinct CDR3 sequences, just under 15% of them singletons, with 15% to 20% in the top ten. The source was normal lung tissue next to the tumor, collected at surgery. The receptors were gathered from a male donor with early-stage non-small cell lung cancer.

By proportion, this clonotype is large. This beta chain represents an off-target read in a library built for alpha chains; its size is of limited meaning. The rearrangement links TRBV5-4 to TRBJ2-7; 8 nucleotides match TRBD1. Germline V gives CDR1 SGHNT, CDR2 YYREEE (reference sequence). The trim removed 3 bases at V and 2 bases at J, leaving 7 bases unmatched. This CDR3 has 15 amino acids. The CDR3 reads CASSSGQEGAYEQYF. CDR3 in DNA: TGTGCCAGCAGCTCGGGACAGGAAGGTGCCTACGAGCAGTACTTC.

In its sample, this clonotype is large. This beta chain came through as a stray read in a library set up for alpha chains, and its size says little. This chain joins TRBV7-2 and TRBJ2-3; the D gene is possibly TRBD1 (6 bases). The V end lost 3 bases, the J end lost 7 bases, and 14 bases lay between the germline ends. Germline assignment: CDR1 SGHTA and CDR2 FQGNSA. This CDR3 is built from 14 residues. DNA of the CDR3: TGTGCCAGCAGCTTCGGGACAAGCGTAAATACGCAGTATTTT. Amino acids: CASSFGTSVNTQYF.

Concerning this clonotype: Since it is a stray read in a library aimed at alpha chains, this beta chain has a size that is not meaningful. The chain uses TRBV20-1 and TRBJ2-7, with no clear D. V was cut by 4 bases and J by 2 bases, with 15 bases left in between. CDR1 is DFQATT, CDR2 SNEGSKA, per germline (reference sequence). The CDR3 extends over 14 amino acids. CDR3: CSAKESPAAYEQYF. Written as DNA, the CDR3 is TGCAGTGCTAAAGAGTCCCCGGCGGCCTACGAGCAGTACTTC.

This clonotype ranks as large. The library was designed around alpha chains, so this beta chain is a stray read whose abundance carries little weight. The chain links TRBV28 to TRBJ2-7; D is possibly TRBD1 (5 bases). From germline, CDR1 is MDHEN and CDR2 SYDVKM. This CDR3 region has 13 residues. The ends were cut back, 2 bases at V and 2 bases at J, with 7 bases in the middle. This CDR3 is CASSLRGTYEQYF. The CDR3 DNA reads as TGTGCCAGCAGTTTAAGGGGAACCTACGAGCAGTACTTC.

Sample share makes this clonotype large (0.1 to 1%). This beta chain is a stray sequence in a library constructed for alpha chains; its clone size is not meaningful. The chain couples TRBV18 to TRBJ2-7; D perhaps matches TRBD1 (7 bases). The germline V gene has CDR1 KGHSH and CDR2 LQKENI. V gave up 6 bases and J gave up 6 bases, with 15 bases separating them. The CDR3 runs to 13 residues. The DNA of the CDR3 is TGTGCCAGCTCGGAGGGGGACAGCTCCGAGCAGTACTTC. It yields the protein CASSEGDSSEQYF.

By share of the sample, this clonotype is large (0.1 to 1%). The library was prepared for alpha chains; this beta chain is a stray read, so its frequency means little. The chain couples TRBV28 to TRBJ2-2; a weak D match, TRBD2 (5 bases). The ends were cut back, 8 bases at V and 2 bases at J, with 9 bases in the middle. There are 13 residues in the CDR3. The V gene's germline CDR1 is MDHEN and CDR2 SYDVKM. The CDR3 protein is CASGGFNTGELFF. The CDR3 nucleotides read TGTGCCAGCGGCGGGTTTAACACCGGGGAGCTGTTTTTT.

By share, this clonotype counts as large. This beta chain lies outside the target of a library built for alpha chains; its clone size means little. The genes are TRBV11-2 and TRBJ2-1; the D is unclear. V was clipped by 4 bases and J by 0 bases, with 10 bases between them. The CDR3 extends over 15 amino acids. The V gene's germline CDR1 is SGHAT and CDR2 FQNNGV. CDR3 sequence: CASSSLSSSYNEQFF. DNA for the CDR3: TGTGCCAGCAGCTCCCTGTCCAGCTCCTACAATGAGCAGTTCTTC.

Comments on this clonotype: This beta chain is a stray sequence in a library constructed for alpha chains; its clone size is not meaningful. V is TRBV5-1 and J is TRBJ1-1; 7 bases map to TRBD1. The CDR3 consists of 15 residues. CDR1 is SGHRS, CDR2 YFSETQ, per germline. V lost 0 bases to trimming and J lost 6 bases; unmatched junction nucleotides: 8. CDR3 loop: CASSLAPGGWPEAFF. Written as DNA, the CDR3 is TGCGCCAGCAGCTTGGCGCCAGGGGGATGGCCTGAAGCTTTCTTT.

This clonotype is large (0.1 to 1%) within its sample. Since the library was made to target alpha chains, this beta chain is a stray read and its abundance is not meaningful. The V and J genes are TRBV27 and TRBJ2-1; 15 bases are shared with TRBD2. The CDR3 loop spans 17 amino acids. V lost 2 bases, J lost 7 bases, and 6 bases stayed unmatched. Per germline, CDR1 MNHEY and CDR2 SMNVEV (reference sequence). CDR3 sequence: CASSLGLAGGMWNEQFF. CDR3 in DNA: TGTGCCAGCAGTTTAGGACTAGCGGGAGGGATGTGGAATGAGCAGTTCTTC.

This clonotype was detected a few times. This beta chain slipped into a library made for alpha chains as a stray read, so its size is not meaningful. This chain uses TRBV15 with TRBJ2-3, with 10 bases aligning to TRBD2. The CDR3 contains 15 residues. Germline V CDR1 and CDR2: LNHNV, YYDKDF (reference sequence). The J segment lost 0 bases and the V segment lost 3 bases, leaving 0 bases of the junction unmatched. CDR3 nucleotide sequence: TGTGCCACCAGCAGGACTAGCGGGAGCACAGATACGCAGTATTTT. This encodes CATSRTSGSTDTQYF.

By frequency in the sample, this clonotype is hyperexpanded (1% or more). This beta chain is a stray read from a library made for alpha chains; its abundance is not meaningful. The chain joins TRBV3-1 to TRBJ2-5, with 10 bases aligning to TRBD2. V was pared by 1 base and J by 6 bases, with 5 bases of the junction left unmatched. The CDR3 sequence is 15 residues long. CDR1 and CDR2 (germline): LGHDT, YNNKEL (reference sequence). CDR3 sequence reads: CASSQASGSIQTQYF. The CDR3 DNA reads as TGTGCCAGCAGCCAAGCTAGCGGGAGTATACAGACCCAGTACTTC.

Within the sample, this clonotype is large. This beta chain is a stray read from a library made for alpha chains; its abundance is not meaningful. This rearrangement joins TRBV7-8 to TRBJ2-7; 8 bases fit TRBD1. Losses at the gene ends were 5 bases for V and 3 bases for J; bases not matched to a gene: 6. This CDR3 contains 14 residues. Per germline, CDR1 SGHVS and CDR2 FQNEAQ. CDR3 sequence reads: CASSVTGGYYEQYF. The DNA for the CDR3 is TGTGCCAGCAGCGTAACAGGGGGTTACTACGAGCAGTACTTC.